This entry is about one T cell receptor (beta chain). In germline, CDR1 is MDHEN, CDR2 SYDVKM. The germline V and J ends were trimmed by 6 bases and 0 bases, with 12 bases remaining between them. The CDR3 has 15 amino acids. Template for every sorted-subset replicate PCR totaled 200 to 250 ng DNA, 25,000 to 35,000 T cell genomes. Sequencing was performed with immunoSEQ multiplex PCR; in TCRdb, only in-frame clones are kept and a portion is missing. The sample records about 1 million clones, about 75% being singletons. CD45RA-negative memory and CD45RA+ naive subsets were split from the CD4+ cells. The sample is drawn from a study of shared clonotypes between healthy human individuals. The wider study: Three plates were used per donor for CD4 naive, three for CD4 memory, two for CD8 naive and one for CD8 memory.

This sequence joins TRBV28 and TRBJ1-5; the D is unclear. Input material: memory CD4+ T cells sorted from blood. Stated subset: CD45RA-negative fraction. The sequence derives from a man younger than 35 in good health. CDR3 DNA sequence: TGTGCCAGCAGGTACCAAGCGGGTAGCAATCAGCCCCAGCATTTT. Translated, it gives CASRYQAGSNQPQHF. The full variable domain, with the rest looked up from reference TRBV28 and TRBJ1-5, is DVKVTQSSRYLVKRTGEKVFLECVQDMDHENMFWYRQDPGLGLRLIYFSYDVKMKEKGDIPEGYSVSREKKERFSLILESASTNQTSMYLCASRYQAGSNQPQHFGDGTRLSIL.